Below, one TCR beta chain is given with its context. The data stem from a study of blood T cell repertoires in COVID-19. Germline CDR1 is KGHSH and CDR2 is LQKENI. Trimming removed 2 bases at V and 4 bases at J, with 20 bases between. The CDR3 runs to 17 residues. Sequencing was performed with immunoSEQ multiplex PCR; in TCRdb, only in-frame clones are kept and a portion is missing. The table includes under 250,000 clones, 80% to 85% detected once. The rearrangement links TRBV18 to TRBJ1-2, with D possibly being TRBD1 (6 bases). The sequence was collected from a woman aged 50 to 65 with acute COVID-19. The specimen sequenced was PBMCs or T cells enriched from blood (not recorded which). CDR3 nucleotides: TGTGCCAGCTCACCAATTTCGGGGGGGCAGCAGACCTATGGCTACACCTTC. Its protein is CASSPISGGQQTYGYTF.